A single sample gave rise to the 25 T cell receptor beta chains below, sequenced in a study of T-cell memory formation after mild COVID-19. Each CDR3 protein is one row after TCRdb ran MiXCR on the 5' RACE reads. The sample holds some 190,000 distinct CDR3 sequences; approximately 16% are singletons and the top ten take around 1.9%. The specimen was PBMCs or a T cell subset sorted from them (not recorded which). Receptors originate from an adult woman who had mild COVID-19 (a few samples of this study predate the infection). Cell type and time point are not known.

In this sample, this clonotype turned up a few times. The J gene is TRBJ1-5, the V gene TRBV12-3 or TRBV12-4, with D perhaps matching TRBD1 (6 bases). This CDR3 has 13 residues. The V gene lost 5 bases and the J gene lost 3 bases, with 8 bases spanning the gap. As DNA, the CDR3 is TGTGCCAGCAGTGCAGGGGCCAATCAGCCCCAGCATTTT. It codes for CASSAGANQPQHF.

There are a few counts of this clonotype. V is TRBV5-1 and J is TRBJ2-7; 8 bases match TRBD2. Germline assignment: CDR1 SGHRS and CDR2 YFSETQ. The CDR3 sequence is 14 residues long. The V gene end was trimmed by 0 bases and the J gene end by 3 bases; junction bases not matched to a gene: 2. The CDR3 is CASSLAGGVYEQYF. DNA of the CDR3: TGCGCCAGCAGCTTGGCCGGGGGGGTCTACGAGCAGTACTTC. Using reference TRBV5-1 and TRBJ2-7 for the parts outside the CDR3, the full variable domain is KAGVTQTPRYLIKTRGQQVTLSCSPISGHRSVSWYQQTPGQGLQFLFEYFSETQRNKGNFPGRFSGRQFSNSRSEMNVSTLELGDSALYLCASSLAGGVYEQYFGPGTRLTVT.

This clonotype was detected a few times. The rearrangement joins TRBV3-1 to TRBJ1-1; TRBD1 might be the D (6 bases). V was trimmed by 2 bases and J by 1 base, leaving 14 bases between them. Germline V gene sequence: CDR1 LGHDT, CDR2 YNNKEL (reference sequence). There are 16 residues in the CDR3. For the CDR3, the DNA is TGTGCCAGCAGCCAAAACCACAGGGCGCCGAACACTGAAGCTTTCTTT. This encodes CASSQNHRAPNTEAFF. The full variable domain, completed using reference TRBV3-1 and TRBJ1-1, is DTAVSQTPKYLVTQMGNDKSIKCEQNLGHDTMYWYKQDSKKFLKIMFSYNNKELIINETVPNRFSPKSPDKAHLNLHINSLELGDSAVYFCASSQNHRAPNTEAFFGQGTRLTVV.

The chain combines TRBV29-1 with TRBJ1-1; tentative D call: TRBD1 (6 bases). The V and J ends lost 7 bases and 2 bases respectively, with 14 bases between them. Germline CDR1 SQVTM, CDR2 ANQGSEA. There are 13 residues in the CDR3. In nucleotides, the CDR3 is TGCAGCGCTCGACGGGACATAAACACTGAAGCTTTCTTT. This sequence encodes CSARRDINTEAFF.

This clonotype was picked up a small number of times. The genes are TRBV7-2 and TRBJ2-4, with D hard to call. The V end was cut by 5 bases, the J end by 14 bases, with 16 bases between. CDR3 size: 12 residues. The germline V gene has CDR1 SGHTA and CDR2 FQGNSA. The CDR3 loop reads CASSPSPQSEYF. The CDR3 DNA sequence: TGTGCCAGCAGCCCCTCCCCCCAGTCTGAGTACTTC. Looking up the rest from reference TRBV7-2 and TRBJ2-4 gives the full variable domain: GAGVSQSPSNKVTEKGKDVELRCDPISGHTALYWYRQSLGQGLEFLIYFQGNSAPDKSGLPSDRFSAERTGGSVSTLTIQRTQQEDSAVYLCASSPSPQSEYFGAGTRLSVL.

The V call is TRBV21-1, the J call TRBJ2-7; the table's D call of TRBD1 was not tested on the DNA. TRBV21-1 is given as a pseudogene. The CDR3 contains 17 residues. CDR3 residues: CASQATIPGQGSYEQYF. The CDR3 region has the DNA TGTGCCAGCCAAGCAACAATCCCGGGACAGGGTTCCTACGAGCAGTACTTC.

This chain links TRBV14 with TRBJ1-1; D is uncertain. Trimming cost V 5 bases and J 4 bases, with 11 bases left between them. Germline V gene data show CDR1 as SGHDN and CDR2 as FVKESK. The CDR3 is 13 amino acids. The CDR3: CASSRAKGTEAFF. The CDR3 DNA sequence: TGTGCCAGCAGCAGGGCAAAAGGCACTGAAGCTTTCTTT.

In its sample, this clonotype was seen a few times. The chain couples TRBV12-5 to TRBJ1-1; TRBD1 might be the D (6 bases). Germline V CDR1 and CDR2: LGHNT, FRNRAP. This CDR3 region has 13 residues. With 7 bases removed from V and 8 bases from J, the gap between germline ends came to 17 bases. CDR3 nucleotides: TGTGCTAGTGCTGTTATGGGGGGCGCGGAAGCTTTCTTT. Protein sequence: CASAVMGGAEAFF.

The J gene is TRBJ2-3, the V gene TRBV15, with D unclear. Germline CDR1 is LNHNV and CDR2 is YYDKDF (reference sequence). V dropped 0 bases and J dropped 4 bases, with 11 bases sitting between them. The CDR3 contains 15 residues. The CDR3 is CATSRDMKSPDTQYF. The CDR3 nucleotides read TGTGCCACCAGCAGAGATATGAAGTCTCCAGATACGCAGTATTTT.

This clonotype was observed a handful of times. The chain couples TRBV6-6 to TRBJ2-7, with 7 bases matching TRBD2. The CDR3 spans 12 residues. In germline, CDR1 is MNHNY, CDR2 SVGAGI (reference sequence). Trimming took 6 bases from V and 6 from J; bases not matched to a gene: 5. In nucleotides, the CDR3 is TGTGCCAGCAGCCGGGACTATTCCGAGCAGTACTTC. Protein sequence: CASSRDYSEQYF.

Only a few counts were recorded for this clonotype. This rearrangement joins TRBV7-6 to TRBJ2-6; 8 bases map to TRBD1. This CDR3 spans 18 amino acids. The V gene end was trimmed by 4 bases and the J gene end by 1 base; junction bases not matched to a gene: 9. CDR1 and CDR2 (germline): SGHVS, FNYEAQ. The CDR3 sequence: CASSSGQGWVSGANVLTF. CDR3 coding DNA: TGTGCCAGCAGCTCCGGACAGGGTTGGGTTTCTGGGGCCAACGTCCTGACTTTC. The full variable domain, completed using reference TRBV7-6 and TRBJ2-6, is GAGVSQSPRYKVTKRGQDVALRCDPISGHVSLYWYRQALGQGPEFLTYFNYEAQQDKSGLPNDRFSAERPEGSISTLTIQRTEQRDSAMYRCASSSGQGWVSGANVLTFGAGSRLTVL.

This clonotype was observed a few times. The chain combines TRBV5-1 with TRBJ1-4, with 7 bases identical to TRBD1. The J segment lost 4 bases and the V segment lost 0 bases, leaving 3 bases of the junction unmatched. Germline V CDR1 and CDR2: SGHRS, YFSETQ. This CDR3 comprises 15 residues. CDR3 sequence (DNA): TGCGCCAGCAGCTTGGCCGGGACAGTTAATGAAAAACTGTTTTTT. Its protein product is CASSLAGTVNEKLFF.

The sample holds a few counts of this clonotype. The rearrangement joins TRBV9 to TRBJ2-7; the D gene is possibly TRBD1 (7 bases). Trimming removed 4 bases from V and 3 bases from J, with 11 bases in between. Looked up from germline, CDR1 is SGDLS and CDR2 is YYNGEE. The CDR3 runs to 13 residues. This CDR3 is CASSTGDSYEQYF. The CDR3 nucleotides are TGTGCCAGCAGCACGGGGGACAGCTACGAGCAGTACTTC.

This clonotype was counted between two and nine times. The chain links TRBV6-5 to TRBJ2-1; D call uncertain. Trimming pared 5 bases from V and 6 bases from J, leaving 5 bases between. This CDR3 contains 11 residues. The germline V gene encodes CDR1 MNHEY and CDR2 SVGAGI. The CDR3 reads CASSRFNEQFF. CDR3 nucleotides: TGTGCCAGCAGTCGTTTCAATGAGCAGTTCTTC.

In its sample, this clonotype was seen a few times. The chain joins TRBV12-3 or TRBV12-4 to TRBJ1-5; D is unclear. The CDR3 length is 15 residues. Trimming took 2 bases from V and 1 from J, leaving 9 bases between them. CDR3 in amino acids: CASSLSWGSNQPQHF. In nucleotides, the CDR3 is TGTGCCAGCAGTTTATCATGGGGAAGCAATCAGCCCCAGCATTTT.

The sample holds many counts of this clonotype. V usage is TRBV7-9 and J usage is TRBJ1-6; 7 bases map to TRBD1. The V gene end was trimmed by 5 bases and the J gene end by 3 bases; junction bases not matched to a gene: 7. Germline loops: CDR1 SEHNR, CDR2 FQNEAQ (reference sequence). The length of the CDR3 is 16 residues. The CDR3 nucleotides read TGTGCCAGCAGCCTACTACAGGGGAACTATAATTCACCCCTCCACTTT. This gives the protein CASSLLQGNYNSPLHF.

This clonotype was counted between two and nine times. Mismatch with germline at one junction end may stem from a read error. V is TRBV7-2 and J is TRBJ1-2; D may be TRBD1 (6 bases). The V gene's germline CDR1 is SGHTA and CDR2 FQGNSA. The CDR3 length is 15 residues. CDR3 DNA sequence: TGTGCCAGCAGTTTAGGGTTGACAGGCCGCTATGGCTACACCTTC. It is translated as CASSLGLTGRYGYTF.

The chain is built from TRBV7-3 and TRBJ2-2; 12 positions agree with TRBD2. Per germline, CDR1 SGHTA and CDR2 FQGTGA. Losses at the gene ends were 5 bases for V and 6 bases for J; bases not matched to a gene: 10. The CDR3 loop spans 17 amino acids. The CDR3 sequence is CASSKTGLAGMPGELFF. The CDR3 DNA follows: TGTGCCAGCAGCAAGACCGGACTAGCGGGAATGCCCGGGGAGCTGTTTTTT.

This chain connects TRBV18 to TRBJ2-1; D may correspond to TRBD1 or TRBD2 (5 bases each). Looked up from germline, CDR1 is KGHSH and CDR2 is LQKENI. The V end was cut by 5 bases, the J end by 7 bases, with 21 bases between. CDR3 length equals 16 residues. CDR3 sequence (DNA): TGTGCCAGCTCAACTCCCGGGACGAGCGGCGTAAATGAGCAGTTCTTC. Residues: CASSTPGTSGVNEQFF.

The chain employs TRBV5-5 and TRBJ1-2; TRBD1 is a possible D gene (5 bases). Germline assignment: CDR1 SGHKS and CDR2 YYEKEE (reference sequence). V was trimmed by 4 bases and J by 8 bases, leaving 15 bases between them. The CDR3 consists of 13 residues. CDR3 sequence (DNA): TGTGCCAGCAGCCCGGGACGTCATAGCGGCTACACCTTC. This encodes CASSPGRHSGYTF.

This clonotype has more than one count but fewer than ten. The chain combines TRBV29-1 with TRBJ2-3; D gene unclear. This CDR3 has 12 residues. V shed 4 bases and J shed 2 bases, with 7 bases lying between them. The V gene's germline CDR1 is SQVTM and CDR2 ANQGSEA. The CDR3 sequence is CSVGPATDTQYF. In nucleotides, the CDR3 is TGCAGCGTTGGTCCAGCCACAGATACGCAGTATTTT.

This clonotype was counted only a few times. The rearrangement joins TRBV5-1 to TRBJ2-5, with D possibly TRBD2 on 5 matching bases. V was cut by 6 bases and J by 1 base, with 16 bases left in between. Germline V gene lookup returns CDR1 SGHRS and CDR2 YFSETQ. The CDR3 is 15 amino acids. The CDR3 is CASNHGDATQETQYF. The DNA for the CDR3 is TGCGCCAGCAACCACGGGGATGCTACCCAAGAGACCCAGTACTTC.

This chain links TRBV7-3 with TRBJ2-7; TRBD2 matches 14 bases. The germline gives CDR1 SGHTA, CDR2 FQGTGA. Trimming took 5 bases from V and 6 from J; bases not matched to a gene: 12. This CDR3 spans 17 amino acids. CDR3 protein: CASSQARGLAGVCEQYF. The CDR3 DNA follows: TGTGCCAGCAGCCAAGCTCGGGGACTAGCGGGAGTGTGCGAGCAGTACTTC. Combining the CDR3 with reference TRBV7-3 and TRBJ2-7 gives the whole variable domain GAGVSQTPSNKVTEKGKYVELRCDPISGHTALYWYRQSLGQGPEFLIYFQGTGAADDSGLPNDRFFAVRPEGSVSTLKIQRTERGDSAVYLCASSQARGLAGVCEQYFGPGTRLTVT.

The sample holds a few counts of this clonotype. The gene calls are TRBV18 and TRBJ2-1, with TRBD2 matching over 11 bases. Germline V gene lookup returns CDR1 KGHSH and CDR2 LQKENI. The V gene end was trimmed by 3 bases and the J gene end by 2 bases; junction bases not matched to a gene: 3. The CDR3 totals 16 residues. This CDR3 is CASSPSGRGTYNEQFF. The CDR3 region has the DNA TGTGCCAGCTCACCTAGCGGGAGGGGTACCTACAATGAGCAGTTCTTC.

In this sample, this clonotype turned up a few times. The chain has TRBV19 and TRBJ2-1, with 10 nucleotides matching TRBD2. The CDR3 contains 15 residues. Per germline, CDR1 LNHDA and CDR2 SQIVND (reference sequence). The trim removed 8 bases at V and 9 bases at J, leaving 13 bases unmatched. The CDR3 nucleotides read TGTGCCAGTGGTCCTCGGCTAGCGGGAGAGGGTGAGCAGTTCTTC. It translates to CASGPRLAGEGEQFF.